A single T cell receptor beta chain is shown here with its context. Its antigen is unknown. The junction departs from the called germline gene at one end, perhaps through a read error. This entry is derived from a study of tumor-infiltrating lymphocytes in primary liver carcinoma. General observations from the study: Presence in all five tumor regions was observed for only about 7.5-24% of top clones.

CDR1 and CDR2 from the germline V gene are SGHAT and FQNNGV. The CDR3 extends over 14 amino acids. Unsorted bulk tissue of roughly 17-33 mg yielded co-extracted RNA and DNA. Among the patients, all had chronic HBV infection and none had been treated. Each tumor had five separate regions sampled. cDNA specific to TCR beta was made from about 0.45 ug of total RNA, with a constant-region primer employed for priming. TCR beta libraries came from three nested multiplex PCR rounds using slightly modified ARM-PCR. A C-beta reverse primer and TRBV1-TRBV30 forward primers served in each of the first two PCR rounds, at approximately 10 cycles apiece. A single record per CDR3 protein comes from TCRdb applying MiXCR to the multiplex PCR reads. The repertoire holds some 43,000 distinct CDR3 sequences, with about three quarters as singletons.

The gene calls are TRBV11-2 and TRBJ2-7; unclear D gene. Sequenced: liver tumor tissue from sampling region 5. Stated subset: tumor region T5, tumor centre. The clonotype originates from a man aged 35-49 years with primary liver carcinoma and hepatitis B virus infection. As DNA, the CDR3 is TGTGCCAGCAACTTAACTGACACTGCTTACGAGAAGTACTTC. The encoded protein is CASNLTDTAYEKYF.